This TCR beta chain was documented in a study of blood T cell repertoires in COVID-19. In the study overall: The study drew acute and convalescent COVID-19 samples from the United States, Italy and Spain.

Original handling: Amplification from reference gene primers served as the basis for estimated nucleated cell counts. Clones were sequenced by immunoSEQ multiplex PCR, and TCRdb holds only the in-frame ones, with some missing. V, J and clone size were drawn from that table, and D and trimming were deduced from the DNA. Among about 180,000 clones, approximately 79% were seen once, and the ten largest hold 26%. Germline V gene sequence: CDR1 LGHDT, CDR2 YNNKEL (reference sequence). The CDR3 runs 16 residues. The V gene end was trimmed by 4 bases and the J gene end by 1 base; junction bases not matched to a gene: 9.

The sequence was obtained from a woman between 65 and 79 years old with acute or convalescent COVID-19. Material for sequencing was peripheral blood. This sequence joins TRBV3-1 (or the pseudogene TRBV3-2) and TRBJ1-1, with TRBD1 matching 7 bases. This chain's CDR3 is CASSPETGQWNTEAFF. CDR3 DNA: TGTGCCAGCAGCCCAGAAACGGGACAGTGGAACACTGAAGCTTTCTTT.